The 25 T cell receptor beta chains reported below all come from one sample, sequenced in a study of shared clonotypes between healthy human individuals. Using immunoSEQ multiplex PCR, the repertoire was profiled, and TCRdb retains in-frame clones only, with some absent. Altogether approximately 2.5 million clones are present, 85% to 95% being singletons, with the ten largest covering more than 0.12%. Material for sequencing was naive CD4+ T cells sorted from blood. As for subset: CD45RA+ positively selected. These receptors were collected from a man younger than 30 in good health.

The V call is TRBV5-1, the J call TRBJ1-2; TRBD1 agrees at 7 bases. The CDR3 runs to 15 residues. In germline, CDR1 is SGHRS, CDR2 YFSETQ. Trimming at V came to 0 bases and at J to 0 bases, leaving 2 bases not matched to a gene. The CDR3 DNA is TGCGCCAGCAGCTTGGTACAGGGGACTAACTATGGCTACACCTTC. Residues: CASSLVQGTNYGYTF.

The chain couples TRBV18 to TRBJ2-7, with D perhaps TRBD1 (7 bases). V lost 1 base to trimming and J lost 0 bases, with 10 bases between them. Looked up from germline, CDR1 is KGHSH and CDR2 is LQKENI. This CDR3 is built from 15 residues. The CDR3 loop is CASSPQQGGSYEQYF. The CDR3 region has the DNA TGTGCCAGCTCACCACAGCAGGGGGGCTCCTACGAGCAGTACTTC.

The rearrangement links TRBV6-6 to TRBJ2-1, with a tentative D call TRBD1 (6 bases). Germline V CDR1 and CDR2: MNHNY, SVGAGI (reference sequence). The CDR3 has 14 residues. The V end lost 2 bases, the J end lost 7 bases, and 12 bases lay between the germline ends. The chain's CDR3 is CASSYNRVQNEQFF. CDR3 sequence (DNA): TGTGCCAGCAGTTACAACAGGGTTCAGAATGAGCAGTTCTTC.

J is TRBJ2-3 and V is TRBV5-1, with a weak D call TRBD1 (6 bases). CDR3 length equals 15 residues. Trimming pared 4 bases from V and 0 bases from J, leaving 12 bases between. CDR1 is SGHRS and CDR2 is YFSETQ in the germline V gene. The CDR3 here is CASSQDRASTDTQYF. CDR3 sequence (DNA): TGCGCCAGCAGCCAGGACAGAGCTAGCACAGATACGCAGTATTTT.

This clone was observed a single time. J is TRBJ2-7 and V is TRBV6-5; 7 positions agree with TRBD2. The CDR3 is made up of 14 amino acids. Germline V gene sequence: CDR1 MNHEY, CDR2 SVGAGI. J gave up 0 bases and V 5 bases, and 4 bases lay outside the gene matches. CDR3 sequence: CASSPPGGSYEQYF. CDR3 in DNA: TGTGCCAGCAGTCCCCCGGGAGGCTCCTACGAGCAGTACTTC.

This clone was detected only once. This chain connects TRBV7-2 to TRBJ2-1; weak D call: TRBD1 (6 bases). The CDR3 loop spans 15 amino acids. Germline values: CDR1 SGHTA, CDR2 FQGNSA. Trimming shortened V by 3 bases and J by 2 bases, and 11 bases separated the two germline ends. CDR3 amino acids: CASSFSGVTYNEQFF. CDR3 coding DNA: TGTGCCAGCAGCTTTTCAGGGGTGACCTACAATGAGCAGTTCTTC. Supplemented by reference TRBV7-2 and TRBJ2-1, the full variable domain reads GAGVSQSPSNKVTEKGKDVELRCDPISGHTALYWYRQSLGQGLEFLIYFQGNSAPDKSGLPSDRFSAERTGGSVSTLTIQRTQQEDSAVYLCASSFSGVTYNEQFFGPGTRLTVL.

CDR3 DNA sequence: TGCGCCAGCAGCTTGGAAGGGCCTGGGGCCAACGTCCTGACTTTC. It translates to CASSLEGPGANVLTF. The chain employs TRBV5-1 and TRBJ2-6; D unresolved. Per the germline V gene, CDR1 is SGHRS and CDR2 is YFSETQ. Trimming cost V 0 bases and J 2 bases, with 6 bases left between them. The CDR3 spans 15 residues.

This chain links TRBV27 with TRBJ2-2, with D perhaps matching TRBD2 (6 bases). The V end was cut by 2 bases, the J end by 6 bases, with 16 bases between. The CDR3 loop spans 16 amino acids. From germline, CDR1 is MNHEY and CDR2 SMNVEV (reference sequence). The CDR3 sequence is CASSLKAGYRAGELFF. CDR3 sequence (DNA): TGTGCCAGCAGTTTAAAGGCGGGGTATCGCGCCGGGGAGCTGTTTTTT.

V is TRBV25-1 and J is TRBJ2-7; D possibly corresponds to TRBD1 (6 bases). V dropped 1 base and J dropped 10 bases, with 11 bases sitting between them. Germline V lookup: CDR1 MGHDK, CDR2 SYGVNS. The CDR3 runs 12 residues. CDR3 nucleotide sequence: TGTGCCAGCAGTGAATCAACAGGGTCTCAGTACTTC. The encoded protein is CASSESTGSQYF.

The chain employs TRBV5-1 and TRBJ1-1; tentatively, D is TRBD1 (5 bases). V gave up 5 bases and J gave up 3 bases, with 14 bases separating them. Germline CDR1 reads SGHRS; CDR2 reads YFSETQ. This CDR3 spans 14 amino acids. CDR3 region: CASRFREVYTEAFF. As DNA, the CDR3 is TGCGCCAGCAGGTTCAGGGAAGTCTACACTGAAGCTTTCTTT.

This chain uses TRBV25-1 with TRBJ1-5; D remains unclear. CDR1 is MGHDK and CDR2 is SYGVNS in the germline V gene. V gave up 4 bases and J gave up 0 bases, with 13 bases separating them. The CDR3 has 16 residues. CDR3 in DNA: TGTGCCAGCAGTGTAGCGGCAGTTTATAGCAATCAGCCCCAGCATTTT. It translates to CASSVAAVYSNQPQHF.

The CDR3 loop reads CASSSQEEKLFF. In DNA, the CDR3 is TGTGCCAGCTCAAGTCAGGAGGAAAAACTGTTTTTT. The rearrangement uses TRBV18 and TRBJ1-4; the D is unclear. V was clipped by 5 bases and J by 8 bases, with 9 bases between them. The CDR3 has 12 residues. Germline V gene sequence: CDR1 KGHSH, CDR2 LQKENI.

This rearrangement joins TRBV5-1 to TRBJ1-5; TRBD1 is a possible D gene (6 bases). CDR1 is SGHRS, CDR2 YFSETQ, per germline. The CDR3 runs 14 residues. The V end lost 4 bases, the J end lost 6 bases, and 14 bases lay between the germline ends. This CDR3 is CASSKEGVGQPQHF. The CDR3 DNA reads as TGCGCCAGCAGCAAGGAGGGGGTAGGTCAGCCCCAGCATTTT.

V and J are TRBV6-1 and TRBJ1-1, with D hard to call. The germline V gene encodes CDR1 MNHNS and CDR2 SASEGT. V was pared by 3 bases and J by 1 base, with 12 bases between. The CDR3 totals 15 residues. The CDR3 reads CASSDAAGPNTEAFF. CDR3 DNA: TGTGCCAGCAGTGACGCGGCAGGACCGAACACTGAAGCTTTCTTT.

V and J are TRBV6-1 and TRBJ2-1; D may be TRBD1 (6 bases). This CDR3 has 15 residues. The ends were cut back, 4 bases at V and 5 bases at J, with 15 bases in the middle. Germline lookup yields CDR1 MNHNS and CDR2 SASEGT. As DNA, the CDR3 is TGTGCCAGCAGTGGCCTTACGGGGACAAACAATGAGCAGTTCTTC. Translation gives CASSGLTGTNNEQFF.

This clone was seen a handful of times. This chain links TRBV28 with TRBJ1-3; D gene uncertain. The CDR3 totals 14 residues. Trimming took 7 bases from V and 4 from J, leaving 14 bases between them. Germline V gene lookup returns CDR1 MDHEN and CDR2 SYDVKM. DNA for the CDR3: TGTGCCAGCAACCTGCAAGGCTCCGGAAACACCATATATTTT. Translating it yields CASNLQGSGNTIYF.

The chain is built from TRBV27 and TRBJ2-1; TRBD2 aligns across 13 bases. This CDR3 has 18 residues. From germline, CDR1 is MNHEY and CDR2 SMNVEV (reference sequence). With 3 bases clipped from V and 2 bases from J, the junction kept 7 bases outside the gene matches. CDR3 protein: CASSFGLAGAPPYNEQFF. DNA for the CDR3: TGTGCCAGCAGTTTCGGACTAGCGGGAGCCCCCCCCTACAATGAGCAGTTCTTC.

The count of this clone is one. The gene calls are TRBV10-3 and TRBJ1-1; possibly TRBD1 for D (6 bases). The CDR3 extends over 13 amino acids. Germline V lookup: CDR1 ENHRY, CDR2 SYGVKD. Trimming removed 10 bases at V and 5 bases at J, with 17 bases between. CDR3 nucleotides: TGTGCCAGCGCACTACAGGGTGAAACTGAAGCTTTCTTT. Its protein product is CASALQGETEAFF.

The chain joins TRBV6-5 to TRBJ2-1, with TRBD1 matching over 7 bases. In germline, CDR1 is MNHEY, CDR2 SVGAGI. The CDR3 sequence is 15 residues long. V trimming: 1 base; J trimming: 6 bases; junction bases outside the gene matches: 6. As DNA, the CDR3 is TGTGCCAGCAGTTACTTATCAACAGGGGCCAATGAGCAGTTCTTC. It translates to CASSYLSTGANEQFF.

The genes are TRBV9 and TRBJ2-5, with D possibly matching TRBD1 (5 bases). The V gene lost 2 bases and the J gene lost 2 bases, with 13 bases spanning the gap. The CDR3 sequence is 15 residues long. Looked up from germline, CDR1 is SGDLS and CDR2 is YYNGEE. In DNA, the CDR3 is TGTGCCAGCAGCGTTCGGGCAGGGTCTCAAGAGACCCAGTACTTC. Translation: CASSVRAGSQETQYF.

CDR3 sequence (DNA): TGCGCCAGCAGCTTGGGCGGGGGGGATTCCACCCAGTACTTC. It yields the protein CASSLGGGDSTQYF. This rearrangement joins TRBV5-1 to TRBJ2-5, with 9 positions matching TRBD2. The germline CDR1 and CDR2 sequences are SGHRS and YFSETQ. This CDR3 spans 14 amino acids. The J segment lost 8 bases and the V segment lost 0 bases, leaving 5 bases of the junction unmatched. The full variable domain, with the rest looked up from reference TRBV5-1 and TRBJ2-5, is KAGVTQTPRYLIKTRGQQVTLSCSPISGHRSVSWYQQTPGQGLQFLFEYFSETQRNKGNFPGRFSGRQFSNSRSEMNVSTLELGDSALYLCASSLGGGDSTQYFGPGTRLLVL.

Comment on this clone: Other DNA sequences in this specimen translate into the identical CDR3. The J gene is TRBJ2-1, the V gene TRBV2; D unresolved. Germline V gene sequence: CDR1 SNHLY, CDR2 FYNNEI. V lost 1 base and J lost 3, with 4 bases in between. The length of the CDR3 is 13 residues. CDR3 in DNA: TGTGCCAGCAGTGAAGACCTCTACAATGAGCAGTTCTTC. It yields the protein CASSEDLYNEQFF. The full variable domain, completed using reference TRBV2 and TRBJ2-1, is EPEVTQTPSHQVTQMGQEVILRCVPISNHLYFYWYRQILGQKVEFLVSFYNNEISEKSEIFDDQFSVERPDGSNFTLKIRSTKLEDSAMYFCASSEDLYNEQFFGPGTRLTVL.

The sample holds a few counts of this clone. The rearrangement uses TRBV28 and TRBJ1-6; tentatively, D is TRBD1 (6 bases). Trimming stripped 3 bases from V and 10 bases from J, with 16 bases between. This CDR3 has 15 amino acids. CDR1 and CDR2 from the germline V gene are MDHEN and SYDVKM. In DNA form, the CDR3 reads TGTGCCAGCAGTTTCTCGGGGGGGCGAGGATCACCCCTCCACTTT. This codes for CASSFSGGRGSPLHF.

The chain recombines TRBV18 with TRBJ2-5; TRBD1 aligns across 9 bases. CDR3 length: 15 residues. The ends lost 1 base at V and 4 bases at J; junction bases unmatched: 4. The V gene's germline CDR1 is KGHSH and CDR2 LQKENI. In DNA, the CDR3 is TGTGCCAGCTCACCACGGACAGGGGTAGGAGAGACCCAGTACTTC. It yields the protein CASSPRTGVGETQYF.

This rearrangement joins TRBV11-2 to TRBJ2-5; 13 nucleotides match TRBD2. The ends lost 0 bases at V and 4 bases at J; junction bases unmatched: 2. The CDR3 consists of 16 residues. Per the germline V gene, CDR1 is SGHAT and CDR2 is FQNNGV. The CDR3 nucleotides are TGTGCCAGCAGCTTAGAGGGACTAGCGGGGATAGAGACCCAGTACTTC. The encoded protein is CASSLEGLAGIETQYF.